This T cell receptor (beta chain) stems from a study of T cells in localized non-small cell lung cancer. Study results and caveats: There were a median 57 of the top 100 tumor clones appearing in adjacent lung. Because sequencing included only one region (of the tumor), heterogeneity remains possible.

Trimming removed 4 bases from V and 8 bases from J; junction bases left unmatched: 6. The CDR3 loop spans 13 amino acids. Note on this clone: Its target is unknown.

Using immunoSEQ multiplex PCR, the repertoire was profiled, and TCRdb retains in-frame clones only, with some absent. The table shows approximately 35,000 clones, with almost 90% occurring only once. This chain links TRBV5-7 with TRBJ1-2, with 9 bases that match TRBD1. TRBV5-7 is designated an ORF whose function remains uncertain. Here the sequenced sample was peripheral blood, taken before any cancer treatment. This TCR derives from a man aged 40-75 years with stage I lung adenocarcinoma. The CDR3 protein is CASSRGQGGGYTF. Here the CDR3 DNA reads TGTGCCAGCAGCAGGGGACAGGGAGGAGGCTACACCTTC.